This T cell receptor (beta chain) was obtained from a study of T cell responses to AZD1222 COVID-19 vaccine. Trimming cost V 3 bases and J 3 bases; bases outside gene matches: 2. The CDR3 is 13 residues long. Assay used: immunoSEQ multiplex PCR; TCRdb lists only in-frame clones, some missing. This table has 150,000 or so clones, over 90% appearing once. V usage is TRBV12-3 or TRBV12-4 and J usage is TRBJ2-7; 7 nucleotides match TRBD1. The TCR comes from an adult in good health. Here the sequenced sample was peripheral blood, taken on day 0 of AZD1222 vaccination. CDR3 in amino acids: CASSFDRDYEQYF. DNA for the CDR3: TGTGCCAGCAGTTTCGACAGGGACTACGAGCAGTACTTC.